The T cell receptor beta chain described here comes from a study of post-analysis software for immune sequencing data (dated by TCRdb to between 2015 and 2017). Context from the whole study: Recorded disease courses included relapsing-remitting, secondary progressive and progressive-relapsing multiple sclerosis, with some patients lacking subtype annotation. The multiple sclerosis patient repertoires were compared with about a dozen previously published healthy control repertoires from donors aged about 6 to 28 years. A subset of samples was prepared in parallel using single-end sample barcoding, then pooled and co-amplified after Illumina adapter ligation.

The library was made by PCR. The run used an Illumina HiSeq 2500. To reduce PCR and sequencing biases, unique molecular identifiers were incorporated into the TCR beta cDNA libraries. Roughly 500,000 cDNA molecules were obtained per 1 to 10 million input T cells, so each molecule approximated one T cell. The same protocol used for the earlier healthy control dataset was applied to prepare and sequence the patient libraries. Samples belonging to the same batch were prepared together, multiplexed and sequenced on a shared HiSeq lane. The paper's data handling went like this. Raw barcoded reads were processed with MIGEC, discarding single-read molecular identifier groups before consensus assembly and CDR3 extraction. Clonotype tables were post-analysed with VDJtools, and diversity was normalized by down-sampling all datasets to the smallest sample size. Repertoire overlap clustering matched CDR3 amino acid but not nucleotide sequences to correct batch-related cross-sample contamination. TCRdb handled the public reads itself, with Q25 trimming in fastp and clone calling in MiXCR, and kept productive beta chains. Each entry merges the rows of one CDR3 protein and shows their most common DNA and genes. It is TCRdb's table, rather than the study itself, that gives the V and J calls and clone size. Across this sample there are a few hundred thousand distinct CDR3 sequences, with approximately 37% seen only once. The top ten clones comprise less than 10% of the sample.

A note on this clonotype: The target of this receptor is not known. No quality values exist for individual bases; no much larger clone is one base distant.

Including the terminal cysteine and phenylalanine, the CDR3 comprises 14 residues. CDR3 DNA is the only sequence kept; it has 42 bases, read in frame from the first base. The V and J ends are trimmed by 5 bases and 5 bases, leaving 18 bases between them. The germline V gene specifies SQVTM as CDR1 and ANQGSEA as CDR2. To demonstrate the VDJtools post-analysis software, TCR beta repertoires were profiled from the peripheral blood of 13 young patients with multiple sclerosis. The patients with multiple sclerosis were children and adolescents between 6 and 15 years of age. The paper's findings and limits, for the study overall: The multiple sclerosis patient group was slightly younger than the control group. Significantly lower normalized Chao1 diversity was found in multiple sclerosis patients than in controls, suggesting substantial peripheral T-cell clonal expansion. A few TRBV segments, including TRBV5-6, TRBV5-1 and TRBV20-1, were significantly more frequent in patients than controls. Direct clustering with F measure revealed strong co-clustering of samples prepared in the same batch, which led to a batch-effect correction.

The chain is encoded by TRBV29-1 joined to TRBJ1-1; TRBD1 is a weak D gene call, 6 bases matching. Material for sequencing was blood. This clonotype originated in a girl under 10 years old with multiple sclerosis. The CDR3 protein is CSVLYRERETEAFF. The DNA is TGCAGCGTTCTTTACAGGGAGAGGGAGACTGAAGCTTTCTTT.